This T cell receptor (beta chain) was observed in a study of blood T cell repertoires in COVID-19. TCRdb's copy holds only in-frame clones and misses some; the assay was immunoSEQ multiplex PCR. The sample lists about 130,000 clones; roughly 86% were seen once. The CDR3 totals 15 residues. V was pared by 4 bases and J by 5 bases, with 10 bases of the junction left unmatched. Germline V gene lookup returns CDR1 SGHKS and CDR2 YYEKEE (reference sequence). The sequenced sample consisted of peripheral blood. This chain joins TRBV5-5 and TRBJ2-5; TRBD2 matches at 8 bases. This TCR came from a woman aged 70 to 79 with COVID-19, enrolled during active disease. The CDR3 spells CASSLAGTRDETQYF. The CDR3 DNA reads as TGTGCCAGCAGCCTAGCCGGGACTAGAGATGAGACCCAGTACTTC.